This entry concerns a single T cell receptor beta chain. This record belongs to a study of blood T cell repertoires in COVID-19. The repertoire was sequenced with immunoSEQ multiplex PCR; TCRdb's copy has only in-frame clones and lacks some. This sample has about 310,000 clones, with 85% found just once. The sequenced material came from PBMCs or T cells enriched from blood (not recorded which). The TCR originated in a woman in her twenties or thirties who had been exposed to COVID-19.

The CDR3 DNA sequence: TGTGCCAGCAGCCAAGATCTTAGCGGGGGTGGTACCCAGTACTTC. It is translated as CASSQDLSGGGTQYF. This chain uses TRBV3-1 (or the pseudogene TRBV3-2) with TRBJ2-5, with 9 bases matching TRBD2. Germline CDR1 reads LGHDT; CDR2 reads YNNKEL (reference sequence). Losses at the gene ends were 0 bases for V and 8 bases for J; bases not matched to a gene: 7. The CDR3 is made up of 15 amino acids.